This TCR beta chain was recovered during a study of T-cell memory formation after mild COVID-19. Only a few counts were recorded for this clonotype. The antigen is unknown. The trim removed 4 bases at V and 2 bases at J, leaving 5 bases unmatched. The CDR3 is made up of 15 amino acids. Germline-derived CDR1 and CDR2 are MNHEY and SVGAGI. Study-level findings and limits: CD4/CD8 balance held among clones contracting day 15 to 85, and later expanders leaned CD4+.

Via MiXCR, TCRdb re-called the 5' RACE reads, giving one row per CDR3 protein. The sample lists around 99,000 distinct CDR3 sequences; around 14% were seen once. This clonotype was obtained from a man aged 18-30 years who had mild COVID-19 (a few samples of this study predate the infection). Cell type and time point are not known. Sample: PBMCs or a T cell subset sorted from them (not recorded which). The V and J genes are TRBV6-5 and TRBJ2-5, with 9 bases that match TRBD1. CDR3 region: CASSWTGATQETQYF. CDR3 nucleotide sequence: TGTGCCAGCAGTTGGACAGGGGCAACACAAGAGACCCAGTACTTC.